Listed here are 27 T cell receptor beta chains from one sample, sequenced in a study of blood T cell repertoires in COVID-19. Assay: immunoSEQ multiplex PCR; the TCRdb copy retains only in-frame clones and omits some. Of 180,000 or so clones in the sample, about four fifths were seen once. Sequencing was carried out using PBMCs or T cells enriched from blood (not recorded which). The receptors originated from a man aged 45 to 65 who had recovered from COVID-19.

This chain links TRBV7-9 with TRBJ2-1, with 11 bases matching TRBD2. The germline V gene encodes CDR1 SEHNR and CDR2 FQNEAQ (reference sequence). V shed 6 bases and J 5 bases; nucleotides not matched to a gene: 3. There are 14 residues in the CDR3. The CDR3 reads CASRIAGGNNEQFF. The CDR3 DNA reads TGTGCCAGCAGAATAGCGGGAGGGAACAATGAGCAGTTCTTC.

The chain recombines TRBV27 with TRBJ2-1; 11 bases fit TRBD2. V was pared by 8 bases and J by 3 bases, with 3 bases of the junction left unmatched. The CDR3 covers 14 residues. Germline V gene sequence: CDR1 MNHEY, CDR2 SMNVEV (reference sequence). Here the CDR3 DNA reads TGTGCCAGCGCGACTAGCGGGGTCTACAATGAGCAGTTCTTC. Protein: CASATSGVYNEQFF.

The chain links TRBV30 to TRBJ1-4; 8 bases line up with TRBD1. The germline V gene has CDR1 GTSNPN and CDR2 SVGIG (reference sequence). The CDR3 has 13 residues. The junction had 0 bases not matched to a gene; V was cut back by 3 bases and J by 3 bases. CDR3 coding DNA: TGTGCCTGGAGGACAGGGGCTAATGAAAAACTGTTTTTT. It encodes CAWRTGANEKLFF.

The chain recombines TRBV11-2 with TRBJ2-3, with D possibly being TRBD2 (5 bases). Deletions cut 3 bases from V and 8 bases from J, with 9 bases between. There are 12 residues in the CDR3. Germline V gene data show CDR1 as SGHAT and CDR2 as FQNNGV. The CDR3 here is CASSFYRGTQYF. Written as DNA, the CDR3 is TGTGCCAGCAGCTTTTATCGGGGTACGCAGTATTTT.

The V call is TRBV19, the J call TRBJ2-1; 8 bases are a match to TRBD1. CDR1 is LNHDA and CDR2 is SQIVND in the germline V gene (reference sequence). The CDR3 has 15 residues. The V segment lost 3 bases and the J segment 7 bases; nucleotides outside the gene matches: 8. The CDR3 here is CASSIRGQGENEQFF. Here the CDR3 DNA reads TGTGCCAGTAGTATTCGTGGACAGGGTGAGAATGAGCAGTTCTTC. The entire variable domain, with the rest obtained from reference TRBV19 and TRBJ2-1, is as follows: DGGITQSPKYLFRKEGQNVTLSCEQNLNHDAMYWYRQDPGQGLRLIYYSQIVNDFQKGDIAEGYSVSREKKESFPLTVTSAQKNPTAFYLCASSIRGQGENEQFFGPGTRLTVL.

The chain joins TRBV7-6 to TRBJ2-5; TRBD1 matches at 8 bases. Germline V CDR1 and CDR2: SGHVS, FNYEAQ. The CDR3 is 14 amino acids. The V gene end was trimmed by 11 bases and the J gene end by 2 bases; junction bases not matched to a gene: 10. The CDR3 loop reads CAGHQDREQETQYF. The CDR3 DNA sequence: TGTGCCGGTCACCAGGACAGGGAACAAGAGACCCAGTACTTC.

The rearrangement uses TRBV19 and TRBJ2-7; D gene unclear. The V gene lost 3 bases and the J gene lost 0 bases, with 9 bases spanning the gap. Germline V gene sequence: CDR1 LNHDA, CDR2 SQIVND (reference sequence). The CDR3 has 14 residues. CDR3 coding DNA: TGTGCCAGTAGTATCGGTTTGAGCTCCTACGAGCAGTACTTC. Encoded protein: CASSIGLSSYEQYF.

V and J are TRBV2 and TRBJ2-1; D is perhaps TRBD2 (6 bases). Germline values: CDR1 SNHLY, CDR2 FYNNEI. This CDR3 spans 16 amino acids. Trimming removed 0 bases from V and 1 base from J, with 10 bases in between. CDR3 bases: TGTGCCAGCAGTGAAGCGGCGGGGTCGTCCTACAATGAGCAGTTCTTC. Translation: CASSEAAGSSYNEQFF. The full variable domain, completed using reference TRBV2 and TRBJ2-1, is EPEVTQTPSHQVTQMGQEVILRCVPISNHLYFYWYRQILGQKVEFLVSFYNNEISEKSEIFDDQFSVERPDGSNFTLKIRSTKLEDSAMYFCASSEAAGSSYNEQFFGPGTRLTVL.

The chain joins TRBV19 to TRBJ1-1, with 7 bases matching TRBD1. CDR3 size: 13 residues. The germline gives CDR1 LNHDA, CDR2 SQIVND (reference sequence). The junction had 1 base not matched to a gene; V was cut back by 3 bases and J by 3 bases. The CDR3 here is CASSIQGDTEAFF. The CDR3 DNA reads TGTGCCAGTAGTATTCAGGGGGACACTGAAGCTTTCTTT.

The chain has TRBV6-5 and TRBJ2-7, with TRBD1 matching over 10 bases. The CDR3 is 15 amino acids. J was trimmed by 2 bases and V by 6 bases; bases with no gene match: 7. Per germline, CDR1 MNHEY and CDR2 SVGAGI. This CDR3 reads CASSPDRGATYEQYF. In DNA form, the CDR3 reads TGTGCCAGCAGCCCGGACAGGGGGGCCACCTACGAGCAGTACTTC.

The chain joins TRBV2 to TRBJ2-1, with D possibly TRBD2 on 5 matching bases. The germline V gene encodes CDR1 SNHLY and CDR2 FYNNEI. Trimming left V 5 bases short and J 9 bases short, with 14 bases between. CDR3 size: 13 residues. DNA for the CDR3: TGTGCCAGCAGTCTAGTGACTGGAGGTGAGCAGTTCTTC. It encodes CASSLVTGGEQFF.

This clone was picked up many times. CDR3 amino acids: CASLWGTGSYEQYF. CDR3 DNA sequence: TGTGCCAGCCTTTGGGGGACAGGGTCCTACGAGCAGTACTTC. V and J are TRBV6-5 and TRBJ2-7; 9 bases fit TRBD1. The germline gives CDR1 MNHEY, CDR2 SVGAGI. The trim removed 8 bases at V and 1 base at J, leaving 6 bases unmatched. This CDR3 has 14 residues.

The chain links TRBV6-5 to TRBJ2-7; TRBD2 matches at 7 bases. The germline gives CDR1 MNHEY, CDR2 SVGAGI. The CDR3 has 14 residues. V trimming: 2 bases; J trimming: 2 bases; junction bases outside the gene matches: 3. The CDR3 sequence is CASSYGAGTYEQYF. In DNA, the CDR3 is TGTGCCAGCAGTTACGGAGCGGGAACCTACGAGCAGTACTTC.

V gene TRBV5-4 combines with J gene TRBJ2-3; the match to TRBD2 covers 7 bases. CDR1 is SGHNT and CDR2 is YYREEE in the germline V gene (reference sequence). The J segment lost 0 bases and the V segment lost 4 bases, leaving 8 bases of the junction unmatched. The CDR3 length is 16 residues. This CDR3 is CASSPIAGSSTDTQYF. The CDR3 region has the DNA TGTGCCAGCAGCCCGATAGCGGGCTCTAGCACAGATACGCAGTATTTT.

The chain combines TRBV3-1 (or the pseudogene TRBV3-2) with TRBJ2-7; tentative D call: TRBD1 (7 bases). The ends were cut back, 8 bases at V and 1 base at J, with 18 bases in the middle. There are 15 residues in the CDR3. CDR1 is LGHDT, CDR2 YNNKEL, per germline (reference sequence). CDR3 sequence: CASGLKGAGSYEQYF. The CDR3 coding sequence is TGTGCCAGCGGACTAAAGGGGGCTGGGTCCTACGAGCAGTACTTC.

V usage is TRBV4-1 and J usage is TRBJ1-6, with D maybe TRBD1 (5 bases). Germline V gives CDR1 MGHRA, CDR2 YSYEKL. The CDR3 extends over 15 amino acids. V gave up 1 base and J gave up 9 bases, with 13 bases separating them. The DNA of the CDR3 is TGCGCCAGCAGCCAAGGAGAACAGGCCCGTTCACCCCTCCACTTT. Translated, it gives CASSQGEQARSPLHF.

The chain is built from TRBV2 and TRBJ2-1; 9 nucleotides line up with TRBD2. V gave up 7 bases and J gave up 5 bases; unmatched junction bases: 3. The CDR3 spans 13 residues. The germline gives CDR1 SNHLY, CDR2 FYNNEI. The CDR3 DNA is TGTGCCAGCAATCTAGCGGGGAACAATGAGCAGTTCTTC. Amino acids: CASNLAGNNEQFF.

This sequence joins TRBV5-1 and TRBJ1-2; the D gene is possibly TRBD1 (5 bases). V lost 0 bases and J 5 bases, leaving 14 bases between the germline ends. Germline V gene data show CDR1 as SGHRS and CDR2 as YFSETQ. This CDR3 spans 15 amino acids. The CDR3 is CASSLEGQGGYGYTF. In DNA, the CDR3 is TGCGCCAGCAGCTTGGAAGGCCAGGGAGGGTATGGCTACACCTTC.

The V call is TRBV5-1, the J call TRBJ1-2, with no clear D. With 2 bases removed from V and 4 bases from J, the gap between germline ends came to 12 bases. This CDR3 contains 14 residues. CDR1 is SGHRS, CDR2 YFSETQ, per germline. The CDR3 region has the DNA TGCGCCAGCAGCTTATCACCACTGATCTATGGCTACACCTTC. It encodes CASSLSPLIYGYTF. Filled out from reference TRBV5-1 and TRBJ1-2, the complete variable domain reads KAGVTQTPRYLIKTRGQQVTLSCSPISGHRSVSWYQQTPGQGLQFLFEYFSETQRNKGNFPGRFSGRQFSNSRSEMNVSTLELGDSALYLCASSLSPLIYGYTFGSGTRLTVV.

The chain has TRBV29-1 and TRBJ2-7; the D gene is possibly TRBD2 (7 bases). This CDR3 has 13 amino acids. The germline V gene encodes CDR1 SQVTM and CDR2 ANQGSEA. V shed 5 bases and J shed 6 bases, with 17 bases lying between them. This CDR3 reads CSVPGHGGPEQYF. CDR3 nucleotide sequence: TGCAGCGTTCCGGGACACGGGGGGCCCGAGCAGTACTTC.

This sequence joins TRBV7-6 and TRBJ2-6, with TRBD1 matching over 7 bases. Germline CDR1 is SGHVS and CDR2 is FNYEAQ. The V gene end was trimmed by 1 base and the J gene end by 2 bases; junction bases not matched to a gene: 8. The CDR3 is 18 amino acids. The CDR3 nucleotides read TGTGCCAGCAGCTTAGAAGCGAGGGGGCAAACTGGGGCCAACGTCCTGACTTTC. Amino acids: CASSLEARGQTGANVLTF. Variable domain in full (rest from reference TRBV7-6 and TRBJ2-6): GAGVSQSPRYKVTKRGQDVALRCDPISGHVSLYWYRQALGQGPEFLTYFNYEAQQDKSGLPNDRFSAERPEGSISTLTIQRTEQRDSAMYRCASSLEARGQTGANVLTFGAGSRLTVL.

The chain couples TRBV11-2 to TRBJ2-7; TRBD1 aligns across 10 bases. This CDR3 is built from 16 residues. Losses at the gene ends were 4 bases for V and 5 bases for J; bases not matched to a gene: 11. Germline CDR1 reads SGHAT; CDR2 reads FQNNGV. The CDR3, as DNA: TGTGCCAGCAGCTCCGTCCCAGGACAGGGGGTGGACGAGCAGTACTTC. Residues: CASSSVPGQGVDEQYF.

The chain recombines TRBV6-2 or TRBV6-3 with TRBJ2-3; TRBD1 agrees at 7 bases. The CDR3 is made up of 15 amino acids. The junction had 5 bases not matched to a gene; V was cut back by 5 bases and J by 0 bases. CDR1 and CDR2 from the germline V gene are MNHEY and SVGEGT. CDR3 DNA: TGTGCCAGCAGTCCAACAGGGGCTAGCACAGATACGCAGTATTTT. Its translation: CASSPTGASTDTQYF.

The rearrangement joins TRBV5-1 to TRBJ2-7, with a tentative D call TRBD1 (6 bases). V was pared by 4 bases and J by 4 bases, with 9 bases between. From germline, CDR1 is SGHRS and CDR2 YFSETQ. The CDR3 runs 12 residues. The CDR3 DNA follows: TGCGCCAGCAGCCCCCAGGGGTACGAGCAGTACTTC. This gives the protein CASSPQGYEQYF.

The genes are TRBV3-1 (or the pseudogene TRBV3-2) and TRBJ1-4, with 9 bases that match TRBD1. V lost 4 bases to trimming and J lost 8 bases; unmatched junction nucleotides: 17. CDR1 and CDR2 (germline): LGHDT, YNNKEL (reference sequence). The CDR3 contains 18 residues. This chain's CDR3 is CASSRLTVSGQGGEKLFF. The CDR3 nucleotides are TGTGCCAGCAGCCGATTGACGGTTTCGGGACAGGGCGGGGAAAAACTGTTTTTT.

The CDR3 DNA follows: TGCAGTGCTAGTTTTAGCTTCCCGGGCGGGGAGCTGTTTTTT. Translating gives CSASFSFPGGELFF. The chain carries TRBV20-1 and TRBJ2-2; no clear D gene. In germline, CDR1 is DFQATT, CDR2 SNEGSKA (reference sequence). The CDR3 has 14 residues. V dropped 3 bases and J dropped 7 bases, with 15 bases sitting between them.

The gene calls are TRBV6-5 and TRBJ1-1; no definite D call. This CDR3 is 14 amino acids long. The germline V and J ends were trimmed by 2 bases and 6 bases, with 13 bases remaining between them. Germline V CDR1 and CDR2: MNHEY, SVGAGI. Here the CDR3 DNA reads TGTGCCAGCAGTTACCTCGGACGAGGGTCTGAAGCTTTCTTT. Amino acids: CASSYLGRGSEAFF.